These T cell receptor beta chains were read from a single sample in a study of cytomegalovirus exposure and HLA in healthy donors. TCRdb keeps only in-frame clones here, not all; method: immunoSEQ multiplex PCR. The sample has roughly 140,000 clones; 70% to 85% are singletons. The source material was PBMCs. These receptors were obtained from a man in his forties in good health and CMV-seropositive. Each CDR3 is given without its conserved first and last residue. Only part of the rows carry a size: once, few, many, or a class if the clone is expanded.

V gene | clone size | CDR3 protein
TRBV5-8 | once | ASSQLAGGPDTQY
TRBV30 | . | AWSGRGGNIQY
TRBV18 | . | ASTDDIYHGYT
TRBV6-5 | . | ASSPGTGGGPEAF
TRBV13 | . | ASSPTSGGASDTQY
TRBV9 | few | ASSGARAYYSGANVLT
TRBV5-6 | . | ASSLTGYEKLF
TRBV5-1 | . | ASSDWGGPGTGELF
TRBV19 | . | ASIGLAGGNYNEQF
TRBV2 | . | ASGGGRLAGGGYQETQY
TRBV11-3 | few | ASSPRGGRGYEQY
TRBV11-3 | . | ASSRTVYEQY
TRBV5-4 | . | ASSSPPWAETQY
TRBV2 | . | ATTGTVNTEAF
TRBV6-1 | once | ASSEAGGQGNYGYT
TRBV4-3 | . | ASSQELFGNEQF
TRBV29-1 | . | SVEDRLGGFNYGYT
TRBV11-2 | . | ASTPSGSLIDEQY
TRBV30 | . | AWVSGTSSYNEQF
TRBV30 | . | AWSPRDTIY
TRBV5-6 | . | ASSLAGWDLSGYT
TRBV27 | . | ASSSSGGDVGVTEAF
TRBV18 | . | ASSPPSTSGAAGYT
TRBV4-1 | . | ASSHPYEKLF
TRBV15 | once | ATSMVWGREGYNEQF
TRBV19 | once | ASRTNWGQTDEQF
TRBV11-3 | . | ASSLRSWGNNEQF